These 13 T cell receptor beta chains came from one sample sequenced in a study of T cell responses to AZD1222 COVID-19 vaccine. Data came from immunoSEQ multiplex PCR; TCRdb stores just in-frame clones and leaves some out. The data contain roughly 170,000 clones, almost 90% of them singletons. The specimen was peripheral blood, collected on day 0 of AZD1222 vaccination. The receptors stem from an adult in good health.

The rearrangement links TRBV3-1 (or the pseudogene TRBV3-2) to TRBJ2-5; 12 positions match TRBD2. With 1 base clipped from V and 1 base from J, the junction kept 1 base outside the gene matches. Germline CDR1 reads LGHDT; CDR2 reads YNNKEL (reference sequence). The CDR3 is 16 amino acids. Written as DNA, the CDR3 is TGTGCCAGCAGCCAAGGGACTAGCGGGACCCAAGAGACCCAGTACTTC. Protein product: CASSQGTSGTQETQYF.

V gene TRBV12-3 or TRBV12-4 combines with J gene TRBJ2-7; 7 nucleotides align to TRBD1. V was pared by 5 bases and J by 3 bases, with 4 bases of the junction left unmatched. The CDR3 has 13 amino acids. CDR3 loop: CASSRDSNYEQYF. CDR3 nucleotide sequence: TGTGCCAGCAGTCGGGACAGCAACTACGAGCAGTACTTC.

The CDR3 protein is CASSFTGDNSPLHF. The DNA of the CDR3 is TGTGCCAGCAGCTTCACAGGGGATAATTCACCCCTCCACTTT. The J gene is TRBJ1-6, the V gene TRBV9; 7 bases match TRBD1. The CDR3 sequence is 14 residues long. Germline V gene lookup returns CDR1 SGDLS and CDR2 YYNGEE. V trimming: 4 bases; J trimming: 5 bases; junction bases outside the gene matches: 3.

The chain has TRBV10-3 and TRBJ1-2; D is unresolved. The V gene's germline CDR1 is ENHRY and CDR2 SYGVKD. There are 13 residues in the CDR3. The ends were cut back, 4 bases at V and 6 bases at J, with 12 bases in the middle. DNA of the CDR3: TGTGCCATCAGTGTAGGGCAGAGTAATGGCTACACCTTC. Protein product: CAISVGQSNGYTF.

This chain joins TRBV15 and TRBJ2-2; TRBD1 agrees at 8 bases. CDR1 and CDR2 (germline): LNHNV, YYDKDF (reference sequence). V lost 2 bases, J lost 7 bases, and 12 bases stayed unmatched. The CDR3 loop spans 17 amino acids. CDR3 coding DNA: TGTGCCACCAGCAGAAAGACAAACAGGGGGTTTGGCGGGGAGCTGTTTTTT. This sequence encodes CATSRKTNRGFGGELFF.

The DNA for the CDR3 is TGTGCCAGCAGTTACCAACAGGGAAGGGACGAAAAACTGTTTTTT. Amino acid sequence: CASSYQQGRDEKLFF. The chain couples TRBV6-2 or TRBV6-3 to TRBJ1-4, with TRBD1 as a possible D gene (6 bases). The CDR3 consists of 15 residues. The germline V and J ends were trimmed by 2 bases and 8 bases, with 15 bases remaining between them. Germline lookup yields CDR1 MNHEY and CDR2 SVGEGT.

V is TRBV6-1 and J is TRBJ2-1, with D possibly being TRBD1 or TRBD2 (5 bases each). V was shortened by 4 bases and J by 4 bases, with 17 bases between the two germline ends. Germline CDR1 MNHNS, CDR2 SASEGT. The CDR3 is 16 residues long. CDR3 coding DNA: TGTGCCAGCAGTGTCCAGGGACGGGGATCATACAATGAGCAGTTCTTC. It is translated as CASSVQGRGSYNEQFF.

The V gene is TRBV27, the J gene TRBJ1-4, with 7 bases lining up with TRBD1. V lost 5 bases and J lost 2; bases outside the gene matches: 2. This CDR3 has 14 amino acids. CDR1 and CDR2 (germline): MNHEY, SMNVEV (reference sequence). This CDR3 reads CASSQTGTNEKLFF. The CDR3, as DNA: TGTGCCAGCAGTCAGACAGGGACTAATGAAAAACTGTTTTTT.

The table lists this clone with a count of one. The V call is TRBV28, the J call TRBJ1-5; D not resolved. This CDR3 is built from 16 residues. Germline CDR1 MDHEN, CDR2 SYDVKM. V was pared by 5 bases and J by 2 bases, with 16 bases between. This CDR3 reads CASSPRVAVGNQPQHF. In DNA form, the CDR3 reads TGTGCCAGCAGTCCTCGGGTCGCCGTGGGCAATCAGCCCCAGCATTTT. Full variable domain (outside the CDR3, taken from reference TRBV28 and TRBJ1-5): DVKVTQSSRYLVKRTGEKVFLECVQDMDHENMFWYRQDPGLGLRLIYFSYDVKMKEKGDIPEGYSVSREKKERFSLILESASTNQTSMYLCASSPRVAVGNQPQHFGDGTRLSIL.

The rearrangement uses TRBV4-2 and TRBJ1-1; maybe TRBD1 (6 bases). Germline CDR1 and CDR2: LGHNA and YNFKEQ. CDR3 length equals 14 residues. With 2 bases removed from V and 5 bases from J, the gap between germline ends came to 12 bases. CDR3 in amino acids: CASSQLQGGTEAFF. Written as DNA, the CDR3 is TGTGCCAGCAGCCAACTACAGGGCGGGACTGAAGCTTTCTTT.

The chain recombines TRBV9 with TRBJ2-6; D perhaps matches TRBD2 (7 bases). The CDR3 contains 18 residues. The V and J ends lost 1 base and 0 bases respectively, with 14 bases between them. Germline V gives CDR1 SGDLS, CDR2 YYNGEE. The CDR3 reads CASSVSGGFSSGANVLTF. The CDR3 DNA sequence: TGTGCCAGCAGCGTATCGGGGGGCTTTAGCTCTGGGGCCAACGTCCTGACTTTC.

This sequence joins TRBV5-1 and TRBJ2-1, with 7 bases identical to TRBD1. The germline V gene encodes CDR1 SGHRS and CDR2 YFSETQ. This CDR3 is 18 amino acids long. J gave up 1 base and V 3 bases, and 13 bases lay outside the gene matches. The CDR3 coding sequence is TGCGCCAGCAGCTACGGCGTGGGTACGACAGGGTCCTACAATGAGCAGTTCTTC. Its translation: CASSYGVGTTGSYNEQFF.

This clone was seen only once. V gene TRBV5-1 combines with J gene TRBJ2-3; unclear D gene. The ends were cut back, 0 bases at V and 1 base at J, with 12 bases in the middle. Germline V lookup: CDR1 SGHRS, CDR2 YFSETQ. The CDR3 has 16 amino acids. The CDR3 sequence is CASSLADGPGTDTQYF. The CDR3 coding sequence is TGCGCCAGCAGCTTGGCCGATGGCCCGGGCACAGATACGCAGTATTTT. The whole variable domain, remainder taken from reference TRBV5-1 and TRBJ2-3, is KAGVTQTPRYLIKTRGQQVTLSCSPISGHRSVSWYQQTPGQGLQFLFEYFSETQRNKGNFPGRFSGRQFSNSRSEMNVSTLELGDSALYLCASSLADGPGTDTQYFGPGTRLTVL.